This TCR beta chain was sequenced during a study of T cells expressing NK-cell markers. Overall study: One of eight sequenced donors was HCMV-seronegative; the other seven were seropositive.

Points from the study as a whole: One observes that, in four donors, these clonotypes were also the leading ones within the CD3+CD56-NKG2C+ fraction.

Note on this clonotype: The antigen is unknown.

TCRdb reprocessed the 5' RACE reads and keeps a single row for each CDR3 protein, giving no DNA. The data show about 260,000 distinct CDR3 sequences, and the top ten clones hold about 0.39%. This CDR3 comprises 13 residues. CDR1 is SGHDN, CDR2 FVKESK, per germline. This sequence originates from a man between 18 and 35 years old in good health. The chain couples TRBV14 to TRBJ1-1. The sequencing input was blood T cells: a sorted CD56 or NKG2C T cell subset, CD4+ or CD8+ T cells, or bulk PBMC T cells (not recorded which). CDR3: CASSRSRNTEAFF.